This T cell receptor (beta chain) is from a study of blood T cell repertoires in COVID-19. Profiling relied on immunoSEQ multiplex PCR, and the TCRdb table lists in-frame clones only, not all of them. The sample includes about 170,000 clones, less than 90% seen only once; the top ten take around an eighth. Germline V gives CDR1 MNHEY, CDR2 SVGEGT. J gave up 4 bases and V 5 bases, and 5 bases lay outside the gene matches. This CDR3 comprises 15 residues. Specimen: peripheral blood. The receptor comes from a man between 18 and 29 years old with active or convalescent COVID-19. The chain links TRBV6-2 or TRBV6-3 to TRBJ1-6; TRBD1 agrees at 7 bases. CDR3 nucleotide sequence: TGTGCCAGCAGTAAAGGACAGGTATATAATTCACCCCTCCACTTT. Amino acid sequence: CASSKGQVYNSPLHF.